This T cell receptor (beta chain) is from a study of blood T cell repertoires in COVID-19. Seattle enrolled patients during active infection and tracked them longitudinally. The CDR3 contains 20 residues. Trimming at V came to 4 bases and at J to 2 bases, leaving 13 bases not matched to a gene. CDR1 and CDR2 (germline): SGHNT, YYREEE (reference sequence). In the original workflow: Using reference gene primer amplification, nucleated cell counts were estimated. Produced via immunoSEQ multiplex PCR; TCRdb's table is partial and in-frame only. V and J calls and clone size are given by that table; D and trimming were obtained from the DNA. This table has 100,000 to 150,000 clones, 60% to 80% appearing once.

Input material: peripheral blood. V and J are TRBV5-4 and TRBJ2-1, with 15 bases fitting TRBD2. The receptor comes from a man aged 80 or over with COVID-19, enrolled during active disease. The CDR3, as DNA: TGTGCCAGCAGCGCTGGAGGACTAGCGGGAGGGCTCCCCCCCTACAATGAGCAGTTCTTC. It specifies CASSAGGLAGGLPPYNEQFF.